This TCR beta chain is drawn from a study of neurological immune-mediated disorders. Study results and caveats: Falling below healthy controls, multiple sclerosis showed the least TCR clonal expansion, while HTLV-1-associated myelopathy showed the most.

Synthesis of cDNA was performed by 5'RACE using 10-nucleotide random UMIs. TCRdb re-called the 5' RACE reads with MiXCR, one entry per CDR3 protein. The sample shows around 33,000 distinct CDR3 sequences, nearly 7.5% of them seen only once. This clonotype was detected ten times or more. What it recognizes is unknown. The unsorted libraries were prepared from 2 million PBMCs (stored at -80 C). This TCR derives from a woman in her thirties or forties in good health. Sequencing input: PBMCs.

The CDR3 sequence: CASSLEVDLGYTGELFF. DNA of the CDR3: TGTGCCAGCAGCTTAGAGGTTGACCTGGGCTACACCGGGGAGCTGTTTTTT. This chain joins TRBV7-9 and TRBJ2-2; D is undetermined. The CDR3 consists of 17 residues. CDR1 is SEHNR and CDR2 is FQNEAQ in the germline V gene (reference sequence). Trimming pared 1 base from V and 3 bases from J, leaving 15 bases between.